This T cell receptor (beta chain) was found in a study of blood T cell repertoires in COVID-19. The CDR3 is made up of 15 amino acids. Germline CDR1 reads SGHTA; CDR2 reads FQGTGA. Trimming cost V 7 bases and J 0 bases, with 10 bases left between them. Repertoires were generated with immunoSEQ multiplex PCR, while TCRdb's copy carries only in-frame clones and drops some. This table has about 270,000 clones, under 95% appearing once. Participant-given clinical history determined each cohort assignment. Sequencing used PBMCs or T cells enriched from blood (not recorded which). The chain employs TRBV7-3 and TRBJ2-6; D possibly corresponds to TRBD1 (6 bases). This TCR derives from a woman aged 40 to 55 with acute COVID-19. The CDR3, as DNA: TGTGCCAGCAAACAGGGACCCTCTGGGGCCAACGTCCTGACTTTC. It codes for CASKQGPSGANVLTF.